These T cell receptor beta chains were read from a single sample in a study of control samples from healthy donors and cancer patients. Method: immunoSEQ multiplex PCR; TCRdb's copy keeps in-frame clones and lacks some. The table has 24,000 or so clones, more than 75% seen once. Sequencing was carried out using PBMCs. The receptors here all came from a man over 45 with lung cancer. Each CDR3 is given with its conserved first and last residue.

J | V | CDR3
TRBJ2-3 | TRBV4-3 | CASSQDPLGGDTQYF
TRBJ1-2 | TRBV12-2 | CASRFVSNYGYTF
TRBJ1-4 | TRBV10-2 | CASSEPTGGSEKLFF
TRBJ1-2 | TRBV10-3 | CAISESGVGNFYGYTF
TRBJ2-7 | TRBV5-4 | CASRSQKGANEQYF
TRBJ1-1 | TRBV5-1 | CASSSAGGLPYTEAFF
TRBJ2-6 | TRBV5-1 | CASSPMGAGANVLTF
TRBJ2-3 | TRBV7-8 | CASSISTDTQYF
TRBJ2-7 | TRBV4-3 | CASSQEGDRLSYEQYF
TRBJ1-1 | TRBV7-2 | CASSSNGIAEAFF
TRBJ1-2 | TRBV5-1 | CASSPGQGYGYTF
TRBJ2-6 | TRBV7-2 | CASMEGRGKAGANVLTF
TRBJ2-1 | TRBV7-2 | CASSLGFSATYNEQFF
TRBJ1-4 | TRBV19 | CASSTGQGINEKLFF
TRBJ1-2 | TRBV7-2 | CASSPQGDYGYTF
TRBJ1-1 | TRBV28 | CASSLLMNTEAFF
TRBJ1-1 | TRBV10-1 | CASSDAYEAFF
TRBJ2-2 | TRBV6-2/TRBV6-3 | CASSKTGTTGELFF
TRBJ2-7 | TRBV4-3 | CASSQLIWSYEQYF
TRBJ1-1 | TRBV5-6 | CASGPTTTLNTEAFF
TRBJ1-2 | TRBV28 | CASLGISWGNYGYTF
TRBJ2-5 | TRBV6-5 | CASSIRGGETQYF
TRBJ2-7 | TRBV28 | CASSPSQRILQGVQYF
TRBJ1-4 | TRBV11-1 | CASSSDRAYANEKLFF
TRBJ2-3 | TRBV6-4 | CASSTGTTDTDTQYF
TRBJ1-2 | TRBV15 | CATSRDRTGYGYTF
TRBJ2-7 | TRBV10-3 | CAIRAWSSTAYEQYF